This TCR beta chain was found in a study of shared clonotypes between healthy human individuals. In the study overall: Aged 18 to 49, the donors were two women and three men. Per donor, CD8 memory used one plate, CD8 naive used two, CD4 memory used three and CD4 naive used three.

Unmatched junction bases numbered 4, after V lost 6 bases and J lost 2 bases. Germline V gene data show CDR1 as SNHLY and CDR2 as FYNNEI. The CDR3 is 15 amino acids. Deep-level running was used for the assay. An even split of each subset's genomic DNA across several immunoSEQ plates was performed. This table comes from immunoSEQ multiplex PCR, and its TCRdb copy is limited to in-frame clones, with some not included. The repertoire has over a million clones, roughly 96% of them found once; the top ten carry roughly 1.2%. The chain has TRBV2 and TRBJ1-3; 10 nucleotides match TRBD1. The sequence derives from a man younger than 40 in good health. The sample consisted of naive CD4+ T cells sorted from blood. Noted subset: CD45RA+ positively selected. The DNA of the CDR3 is TGTGCCAGCAGCAGGACAGGGGGTACTGGAAACACCATATATTTT. It encodes CASSRTGGTGNTIYF.